Listed below are T cell receptor beta chains from one sample, sequenced in a study of blood T cell repertoires in COVID-19. Here immunoSEQ multiplex PCR was the method, and the copy in TCRdb shows in-frame clones only, minus some. The sample has 50,000 to 70,000 clones, around 90% seen once. The sequenced sample consisted of peripheral blood. Receptor source: a woman aged 80 or over with active COVID-19. CDR3s include the opening cysteine and the closing phenylalanine or tryptophan. The order of the fields is V gene, clone size, D gene, J gene, CDR3 DNA, CDR3 protein. The D gene is left open where the match is weak. Size tells how often a clone was seen (once, few, many) or the class of an expanded clone, and some rows leave it out.

TRBV11-2	NA	TRBD1	TRBJ1-2	TGTGCCAGCAGCAACCGGGACAGGGGGCGAGGCGCCTATGGCTACACCTTC	CASSNRDRGRGAYGYTF
TRBV24-1	NA	TRBD1	TRBJ1-5	TGTGCCACCAGGGGACAGGGGGATCAGCCCCAGCATTTT	CATRGQGDQPQHF
TRBV19	NA	TRBD1	TRBJ1-6	TGTGCCAGTAGCGGGACAGGGGCGTTTAATTCACCCCTCCACTTT	CASSGTGAFNSPLHF
TRBV4-2	NA	NA	TRBJ1-6	TGTGCCAGCAGCCAAGAACTAAAGGGAGGGTCACCCCTCCACTTT	CASSQELKGGSPLHF
TRBV20-1	NA	NA	TRBJ2-7	TGCAGTGCCCCCGGCGGGTACGAGCAGTACTTC	CSAPGGYEQYF
TRBV3-1/TRBV3-2	once	TRBD2	TRBJ2-1	TGTGCCAGCAGCCAAACACTAGCGGGGTACAATGAGCAGTTCTTC	CASSQTLAGYNEQFF
TRBV19	NA	NA	TRBJ1-1	TGTGCCAGTAGTATGGGGCTAACTGAAGCTTTCTTT	CASSMGLTEAFF
TRBV7-9	NA	NA	TRBJ1-5	TGTGCCAGCAGCTTAGTTAATAGCAATCAGCCCCAGCATTTT	CASSLVNSNQPQHF
TRBV5-1	once	TRBD1	TRBJ2-1	TGCGCCAGCAGCTTGGGGCCGGGACAGTACAATGAGCAGTTCTTC	CASSLGPGQYNEQFF
TRBV6-5	NA	NA	TRBJ2-3	TGTGCCAGCAGTTATGGGCGGGGCCGCACAGATACGCAGTATTTT	CASSYGRGRTDTQYF
TRBV12-3/TRBV12-4	once	NA	TRBJ2-1	TGTGCCAGCAGTTTAACAGGCGGATCCCTCGGGTTCTTC	CASSLTGGSLGFF
TRBV5-1	NA	NA	TRBJ2-2	TGCGCCAGCATGGCTAGCGTAGGCACCGGGGAGCTGTTTTTT	CASMASVGTGELFF
TRBV2	few	TRBD1	TRBJ2-2	TGTGCCAGCCAGGGGGCGAACACCGGGGAGCTGTTTTTT	CASQGANTGELFF
TRBV5-8	NA	TRBD1	TRBJ1-5	TGTGCCAGCCGACAGGGAAATCAGCCCCAGCATTTT	CASRQGNQPQHF
TRBV4-2	NA	TRBD1	TRBJ1-2	TGTGCCAGCAGCCAAGATCAGGGGGGTCGGTATGGCTACACCTTC	CASSQDQGGRYGYTF
TRBV19	NA	TRBD1	TRBJ1-1	TGTGCCATCCGAGGGTGGGACAGCCAAAACACTGAAGCTTTCTTT	CAIRGWDSQNTEAFF
TRBV6-2/TRBV6-3	NA	NA	TRBJ2-7	TGTGCCAGCAGTTACTCGGACTACGCGGGGGAGCAGTACTTC	CASSYSDYAGEQYF
TRBV7-9	NA	TRBD2	TRBJ2-1	TGTGCCAGCAGCTTAGTAGCGGGCGGCTACAATGAGCAGTTCTTC	CASSLVAGGYNEQFF
TRBV2	NA	NA	TRBJ1-2	TGTGCCAGCAGTGAAAGGTTCCAGCGGTCCTATGGCTACACCTTC	CASSERFQRSYGYTF
TRBV7-6	once	TRBD1	TRBJ2-3	TGTGCCAGCAGTAAACAGGGGCGAAGTATCACAGATACGCAGTATTTT	CASSKQGRSITDTQYF
TRBV27	NA	TRBD2	TRBJ2-2	TGTGCCAGCAGTTTATCGGATCGGGCGGGAGATGTTAACGGGGAGCTGTTTTTT	CASSLSDRAGDVNGELFF
TRBV10-1	NA	NA	TRBJ2-1	TGCGCCAGCAGTGAGTCGCCGGGCTACAATGAGCAGTTCTTC	CASSESPGYNEQFF
TRBV5-1	NA	NA	TRBJ1-6	TGCGCCAGCAGCTTGGCGGGGAGATCACCCCTCCACTTT	CASSLAGRSPLHF
TRBV5-4	NA	TRBD1	TRBJ2-5	TGTGCCAGCAGCTTGCCAGGGGGCGAACGGGAGACCCAGTACTTC	CASSLPGGERETQYF
TRBV11-2	NA	NA	TRBJ2-3	TGTGCCAGCAGCAGAATAAGCGTCACAGATACGCAGTATTTT	CASSRISVTDTQYF
TRBV4-2	NA	NA	TRBJ2-7	TGTGCCAGCAGCCAAGCGGCGGGCGGGTCGTCCTACGAGCAGTACTTC	CASSQAAGGSSYEQYF
TRBV27	NA	NA	TRBJ1-4	TGTGCCAGCAGTCTATTCGGACAGACTAATGAAAAACTGTTTTTT	CASSLFGQTNEKLFF
TRBV18	NA	TRBD1	TRBJ2-4	TGTGCCAGCTCACCGGAGGGACAGGGGAAAAACATTCAGTACTTC	CASSPEGQGKNIQYF
TRBV5-6	NA	TRBD2	TRBJ2-1	TGTGCCAGCAGCTTGGGGCGGACTAGCGATTACAATGAGCAGTTCTTC	CASSLGRTSDYNEQFF
TRBV4-1	NA	TRBD1	TRBJ2-7	TGCGCCAGCAGCCAAGGACAGGGTATCGAGCAGTACTTC	CASSQGQGIEQYF
TRBV11-2	NA	NA	TRBJ2-5	TGTGCCAGCAGCTCCTTGGAGACCCAGTACTTC	CASSSLETQYF
TRBV27	NA	TRBD1	TRBJ2-7	TGTGCCAGCAGGCCGATAGGTAGGGGGCGCTACGAGCAGTACTTC	CASRPIGRGRYEQYF
TRBV12-3/TRBV12-4	NA	NA	TRBJ1-4	TGTGCCAGCAGTTTCAGTACTGAAAAACTGTTTTTT	CASSFSTEKLFF
TRBV24-1	NA	NA	TRBJ2-2	TGTGCCACCAGATCCAGCAGGGAGGAAACCGGGGAGCTGTTTTTT	CATRSSREETGELFF
TRBV5-1	NA	TRBD1	TRBJ1-6	TGCGCCAGCAGCTCCGGGACAGGGGATTATTCACCCCTCCACTTT	CASSSGTGDYSPLHF
TRBV28	NA	NA	TRBJ1-2	TGTGCCAGCAGCCCCTCGGTAGGGGACTATGGCTACACCTTC	CASSPSVGDYGYTF
TRBV5-4	NA	TRBD2	TRBJ2-2	TGTGCCAGCAGCGAAGGACTAGCGGGGGGCGCCGGGGAGCTGTTTTTT	CASSEGLAGGAGELFF
TRBV2	NA	TRBD1	TRBJ1-2	TGTGCCAGCAGGGGGACAGGGGGTTCCTATGGCTACACCTTC	CASRGTGGSYGYTF
TRBV24-1	NA	NA	TRBJ1-2	TGTGCCACCAGTGATTTGAAACAGGGTGGCTACACCTTC	CATSDLKQGGYTF
TRBV3-1/TRBV3-2	few	TRBD1	TRBJ1-5	TGTGCCAGCAGCCCTGGGACAGGGACACCTTATAGCAATCAGCCCCAGCATTTT	CASSPGTGTPYSNQPQHF
TRBV19	NA	TRBD2	TRBJ2-3	TGTGCCAGTAGTGGTAGCGGGGGGTACACAGATACGCAGTATTTT	CASSGSGGYTDTQYF
TRBV9	NA	TRBD2	TRBJ2-5	TGTGCCAGCAGCGGACTAGCGGGGGCGCAAGAGACCCAGTACTTC	CASSGLAGAQETQYF
TRBV19	NA	TRBD1	TRBJ1-5	TGTGCCAGTTCCCCAACAGGGGGCGGAAGCAATCAGCCCCAGCATTTT	CASSPTGGGSNQPQHF
TRBV11-2	once	NA	TRBJ2-7	TGTGCCAGCAGCGGAGACAGGTTATCCTACGAGCAGTACTTC	CASSGDRLSYEQYF